A selection of T cell receptor beta chains follows, all from one sample in a study of response to subunit inactivated influenza vaccine. MiXCR, run by TCRdb on the RT-PCR reads, gives a single entry per CDR3 protein. The sample contains roughly 190,000 distinct CDR3 sequences, 12% of which appear only once. The same specimen was also included in a second study, on T cells expressing NK-cell markers.

Sequencing used CD8+ T cells sorted from PBMCs, obtained approximately 12 days after vaccination. Receptors were obtained from a man aged 50 or older who received an inactivated influenza vaccine. CDR3s include the opening cysteine and the closing phenylalanine or tryptophan. D genes are given only for firm matches. Clone sizes are given selectively: once, few, many, or a class where the clone is expanded.

j_gene: TRBJ1-2
d_gene: -
abundance: few
v_gene: TRBV7-9
CDR3aa: CASSHDSNYGYTF
CDR3nt: TGTGCCAGCAGCCATGACAGTAACTATGGCTACACCTTC

j_gene: TRBJ1-1
d_gene: TRBD1
abundance: -
v_gene: TRBV29-1
CDR3aa: CSVDQGVNTEAFF
CDR3nt: TGCAGCGTTGATCAGGGGGTGAACACTGAAGCTTTCTTT

j_gene: TRBJ2-2
d_gene: TRBD2
abundance: few
v_gene: TRBV6-5
CDR3aa: CASSYTGLAGGELFF
CDR3nt: TGTGCCAGCAGTTACACGGGACTAGCGGGGGGGGAGCTGTTTTTT

j_gene: TRBJ2-1
d_gene: TRBD2
abundance: -
v_gene: TRBV9
CDR3aa: CASSVSSGRANNEQFF
CDR3nt: TGTGCCAGCAGCGTATCTAGCGGGAGGGCTAACAATGAGCAGTTCTTC

j_gene: TRBJ1-2
d_gene: -
abundance: -
v_gene: TRBV19
CDR3aa: CASRQYYGYTF
CDR3nt: TGTGCCAGTAGACAGTATTATGGCTACACCTTC

j_gene: TRBJ2-7
d_gene: TRBD1
abundance: few
v_gene: TRBV7-9
CDR3aa: CASSGATGTYEQYF
CDR3nt: TGTGCCAGCAGTGGGGCGACAGGGACCTACGAGCAGTACTTC

j_gene: TRBJ2-3
d_gene: -
abundance: few
v_gene: TRBV6-5
CDR3aa: CASSYEGDTQYF
CDR3nt: TGTGCCAGCAGTTACGAGGGAGATACGCAGTATTTT

j_gene: TRBJ2-1
d_gene: -
abundance: many
v_gene: TRBV24-1
CDR3aa: CATSDPTGLRMDEQFF
CDR3nt: TGTGCCACCAGTGATCCAACAGGGTTAAGGATGGATGAGCAGTTCTTC

j_gene: TRBJ2-2
d_gene: -
abundance: -
v_gene: TRBV11-2
CDR3aa: CASSLGGGHTGELFF
CDR3nt: TGTGCCAGCAGCTTAGGAGGGGGTCATACCGGGGAGCTGTTTTTT

j_gene: TRBJ2-7
d_gene: -
abundance: few
v_gene: TRBV9
CDR3aa: CASSGTDSYEQYF
CDR3nt: TGTGCCAGCAGCGGGACAGACTCCTACGAGCAGTACTTC